The 10 T cell receptor beta chains presented below share a single source sample, sequenced in a study of T cells after yellow fever vaccination (dated by TCRdb to the late 2010s). Preparation of the library involved 5' RACE. The data were produced on an Illumina HiSeq 2500. Using fastp at Q25 and MiXCR, TCRdb reprocessed the public reads and kept productive beta chains. Rows merge per CDR3 protein into single entries with the most common DNA and genes. A total of roughly 32,000 distinct CDR3 sequences appear in this sample, 6.6% of them only once. Jointly, the top ten make up under 25% of the sample. This specimen's treatment or condition label, per the study, means: live attenuated yellow fever vaccine strain. Material: PBMCs, either bulk or a sorted T-cell subset (CD4+, CD8+, memory, or dextramer-sorted; not recorded which), obtained on the day of the first yellow fever vaccination. The receptors originated from a man between 18 and 29 years old who received the YFV17D yellow fever vaccine.

This clonotype has ten or more counts. This rearrangement joins TRBV18 to TRBJ2-5; D gene ambiguous. This CDR3 contains 13 residues. Germline CDR1 is KGHSH and CDR2 is LQKENI. V was shortened by 2 bases and J by 5 bases, with 9 bases between the two germline ends. CDR3 sequence (DNA): TGTGCCAGCTCACCAGAACGGTCGGAGACCCAGTACTTC. Its protein is CASSPERSETQYF.

The chain combines TRBV20-1 with TRBJ2-5, with TRBD2 identical over 9 bases. Trimming cost V 5 bases and J 2 bases; bases outside gene matches: 3. This CDR3 has 13 residues. Germline assignment: CDR1 DFQATT and CDR2 SNEGSKA (reference sequence). CDR3 coding DNA: TGCAGTGCTCCGCTAGCGGGGCAAGAGACCCAGTACTTC. This encodes CSAPLAGQETQYF.

This clonotype was counted only a few times. The rearrangement joins TRBV7-6 to TRBJ2-3, with D hard to call. The length of the CDR3 is 13 residues. In germline, CDR1 is SGHVS, CDR2 FNYEAQ. V lost 3 bases and J 4 bases, leaving 8 bases between the germline ends. The CDR3 sequence: CASSLFLADTQYF. The CDR3 bases are TGTGCCAGCAGCTTGTTCTTGGCAGATACGCAGTATTTT.

This rearrangement joins TRBV6-5 to TRBJ1-2; 9 nucleotides agree with TRBD1. CDR1 is MNHEY, CDR2 SVGAGI, per germline. This CDR3 region has 15 residues. The junction had 5 bases not matched to a gene; V was cut back by 2 bases and J by 4 bases. The CDR3 loop is CASSYKGQGVYGYTF. CDR3 coding DNA: TGTGCCAGCAGTTACAAGGGACAGGGAGTCTATGGCTACACCTTC.

Many counts were recorded for this clonotype. This sequence joins TRBV15 and TRBJ2-6; the D gene is possibly TRBD1 (5 bases). V was shortened by 0 bases and J by 0 bases, with 9 bases between the two germline ends. The V gene's germline CDR1 is LNHNV and CDR2 YYDKDF (reference sequence). The CDR3 covers 17 residues. CDR3 sequence (DNA): TGTGCCACCAGCAGAGATCTAGGGGACTCTGGGGCCAACGTCCTGACTTTC. It translates to CATSRDLGDSGANVLTF.

This clonotype appeared many times. The chain recombines TRBV11-2 with TRBJ1-1, with no clear D. CDR1 is SGHAT and CDR2 is FQNNGV in the germline V gene. Trimming stripped 4 bases from V and 11 bases from J, with 11 bases between. This CDR3 comprises 11 residues. The chain's CDR3 is CASSWRTHAFF. As DNA, the CDR3 is TGTGCCAGCAGCTGGAGGACTCACGCTTTCTTT.

Relative to its sample, this clonotype is medium-sized. The V and J genes are TRBV12-3 or TRBV12-4 and TRBJ1-3, with 7 bases identical to TRBD1. The CDR3 contains 16 residues. After removal of 6 bases from V and 3 bases from J, the junction contained 11 bases not matched to a gene. CDR3 coding DNA: TGTGCCAGCAGGGGATTTAGACAGGGTGGTGGAAACACCATATATTTT. Its translation is CASRGFRQGGGNTIYF.

V gene TRBV10-1 combines with J gene TRBJ1-5; 9 bases line up with TRBD1. The junction had 2 bases not matched to a gene; V was cut back by 4 bases and J by 7 bases. The CDR3 contains 13 residues. Germline V gene sequence: CDR1 WNHNN, CDR2 SYGVQD (reference sequence). The CDR3 loop is CASSGDRAQPQHF. The CDR3 DNA sequence: TGCGCCAGCAGTGGGGACAGGGCCCAGCCCCAGCATTTT.

The sample holds many counts of this clonotype. The chain carries TRBV7-9 and TRBJ2-1; tentative D call: TRBD1 (5 bases). Germline V gene data show CDR1 as SEHNR and CDR2 as FQNEAQ (reference sequence). Trimming took 2 bases from V and 2 from J, leaving 10 bases between them. CDR3 length: 15 residues. The CDR3 sequence: CASSLQGVTYNEQFF. The CDR3, as DNA: TGTGCCAGCAGCTTACAGGGTGTAACCTACAATGAGCAGTTCTTC.

Comment on this clonotype: One base away lies a much larger clone, so this may be a sequencing read error. This sequence joins TRBV6-2 or TRBV6-3 and TRBJ1-6; D not certain. The CDR3 is 13 amino acids. Germline V gene lookup returns CDR1 MNHEY and CDR2 SVGEGT. Between the trimmed V and J ends, which lost 10 bases and 5 bases, there was a span of 12 bases. The CDR3 protein is CATNSTNNSPLHF. The CDR3 DNA reads as TGTGCCACCAACTCTACGAATAATTCACCCCTCCACTTT.